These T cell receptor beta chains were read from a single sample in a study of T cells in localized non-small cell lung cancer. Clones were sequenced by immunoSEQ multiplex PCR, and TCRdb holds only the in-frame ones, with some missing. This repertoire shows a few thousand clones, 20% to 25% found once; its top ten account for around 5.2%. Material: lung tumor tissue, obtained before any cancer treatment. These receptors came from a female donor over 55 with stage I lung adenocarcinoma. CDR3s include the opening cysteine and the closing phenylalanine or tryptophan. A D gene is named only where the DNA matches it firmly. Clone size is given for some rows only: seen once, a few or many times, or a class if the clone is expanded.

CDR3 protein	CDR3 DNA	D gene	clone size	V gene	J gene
CASGLEGASTEAFF	TGTGCTAGTGGTTTGGAGGGGGCGTCGACTGAAGCTTTCTTT	TRBD1	few	TRBV12-5	TRBJ1-1
CASSRGLQGYQPQHF	TGTGCCAGCAGCCGCGGACTACAGGGATACCAGCCCCAGCATTTT	.	few	TRBV6-8	TRBJ1-5
CAWNRDRETQYF	TGTGCCTGGAACAGGGATCGAGAGACCCAGTACTTC	.	.	TRBV30	TRBJ2-5
CASSGTSGSWREYNEQFF	TGTGCCAGCAGTGGGACTAGCGGGAGTTGGAGGGAGTACAATGAGCAGTTCTTC	TRBD2	.	TRBV6-8	TRBJ2-1
CASQGVGQGSYEQYF	TGTGCCAGTCAGGGGGTAGGACAGGGCTCCTACGAGCAGTACTTC	TRBD1	few	TRBV19	TRBJ2-7
CASSPRGEYNEQYF	TGTGCCAGCAGCCCCCGGGGGGAATACAACGAGCAGTACTTC	TRBD2	.	TRBV9	TRBJ2-7
CATRGSGEQYF	TGTGCCACGCGGGGGTCTGGCGAGCAGTACTTC	TRBD2	.	TRBV19	TRBJ2-7
CASSSRDTQYF	TGTGCCAGCAGTTCGCGGGATACGCAGTATTTT	.	.	TRBV6-7	TRBJ2-3
CSVDRGAVTQYF	TGCAGCGTTGACAGGGGGGCAGTGACCCAGTACTTC	.	.	TRBV29-1	TRBJ2-5
CASSPQARGLGEQFF	TGTGCCAGCTCACCCCAAGCCAGGGGTCTGGGGGAGCAGTTCTTC	.	.	TRBV18	TRBJ2-1
CASSASGNYNEQFF	TGTGCCAGCAGCGCTAGCGGGAACTACAATGAGCAGTTCTTC	TRBD2	.	TRBV9	TRBJ2-1
CASSVGSVSYGYTF	TGTGCCAGCAGCGTAGGTTCCGTTTCCTATGGCTACACCTTC	.	medium-sized	TRBV9	TRBJ1-2
CASSYTGTTGYTF	TGTGCCAGCAGTTACACAGGAACCACTGGCTACACCTTC	.	few	TRBV7-2	TRBJ1-2
CASSLWGQGGTEAFF	TGCGCCAGCAGCTTGTGGGGGCAGGGTGGCACTGAAGCTTTCTTT	.	.	TRBV5-1	TRBJ1-1
CAWRGQGVDGYTF	TGTGCCTGGAGAGGGCAGGGGGTGGATGGCTACACCTTC	TRBD1	.	TRBV30	TRBJ1-2
CASSLPGPQRELFF	TGTGCCAGCAGCTTACCTGGTCCCCAAAGGGAGCTGTTTTTT	.	.	TRBV11-3	TRBJ2-2
CASNPGQGLREPQHF	TGTGCCAGCAACCCGGGACAGGGGCTGAGGGAGCCCCAGCATTTT	TRBD1	.	TRBV6-8	TRBJ1-5
CASSERAGAGANVLTF	TGTGCCAGCAGTGAAAGGGCAGGGGCTGGGGCCAACGTCCTGACTTTC	.	medium-sized	TRBV9	TRBJ2-6
CASSDDRARSGNTIYF	TGTGCCAGCAGCGACGACAGGGCCCGCTCTGGAAACACCATATATTTT	TRBD1	many	TRBV11-3	TRBJ1-3
CASRTPRTSGREAYEQYF	TGTGCCAGCAGAACCCCCCGGACTAGCGGGAGGGAGGCCTACGAGCAGTACTTC	TRBD2	few	TRBV6-8	TRBJ2-7
CASSFIRGSNQETQYF	TGTGCCAGCAGCTTCATCCGGGGGAGTAACCAAGAGACCCAGTACTTC	.	medium-sized	TRBV11-3	TRBJ2-5
CASSRQGGTQYF	TGTGCCAGCAGCAGACAGGGGGGGACCCAGTACTTC	TRBD1	few	TRBV6-8	TRBJ2-5
CASSQDPQRPGELFF	TGCGCCAGCAGCCAAGACCCCCAGAGGCCCGGGGAGCTGTTTTTT	.	.	TRBV1	TRBJ2-2
CASRADATNEKLFF	TGTGCCAGCAGGGCAGATGCAACTAATGAAAAACTGTTTTTT	.	.	TRBV11-3	TRBJ1-4
CATSREGLGYEQYF	TGTGCCACCAGCAGAGAGGGGTTAGGTTACGAGCAGTACTTC	.	.	TRBV15	TRBJ2-7
CASSGTGSRSPLHF	TGTGCCAGCTCCGGGACAGGGAGTCGATCACCCCTCCACTTT	TRBD1	.	TRBV11-3	TRBJ1-6
CASSLDRGDYNEQFF	TGTGCCAGCAGCTTAGACCGGGGGGACTACAATGAGCAGTTCTTC	TRBD2	medium-sized	TRBV11-3	TRBJ2-1
CASSGLVQGAHGYTF	TGTGCCAGCAGTGGATTAGTACAGGGGGCCCATGGCTACACCTTC	TRBD1	.	TRBV25-1	TRBJ1-2
CASSRTGWIEKLFF	TGTGCCAGCAGCCGTACAGGGTGGATTGAAAAACTGTTTTTT	.	few	TRBV7-6	TRBJ1-4
CASSPTGPSYEQYF	TGTGCCAGCAGCCCGACAGGGCCCTCCTACGAGCAGTACTTC	TRBD1	.	TRBV14	TRBJ2-7
CASSIKRAFNEKLFF	TGTGCCAGTAGTATAAAGCGGGCCTTTAATGAAAAACTGTTTTTT	.	few	TRBV19	TRBJ1-4
CASSYRSATSTEAFF	TGTGCCAGCAGTTACCGTAGTGCGACCTCCACTGAAGCTTTCTTT	.	few	TRBV6-8	TRBJ1-1
CASTRGAATNEKLFF	TGCGCCAGCACCCGTGGTGCGGCAACTAATGAAAAACTGTTTTTT	.	.	TRBV5-1	TRBJ1-4
CASSLRLAGGTDTQYF	TGTGCCAGCTCACTTCGGCTAGCGGGAGGGACAGATACGCAGTATTTT	TRBD2	.	TRBV18	TRBJ2-3
CASSLSAGKKTQYF	TGTGCCAGCAGCTTGAGTGCAGGGAAAAAGACCCAGTACTTC	.	.	TRBV11-3	TRBJ2-5
CASKAGTGGGEQYF	TGTGCCAGCAAAGCCGGGACAGGGGGCGGCGAGCAGTACTTC	TRBD1	.	TRBV28	TRBJ2-7
CASSSGLAGDTQYF	TGTGCCAGCAGCTCGGGACTAGCGGGAGATACGCAGTATTTT	TRBD2	.	TRBV11-3	TRBJ2-3
CASSLDGPYNEQFF	TGCGCCAGCAGCTTGGATGGCCCGTACAATGAGCAGTTCTTC	.	.	TRBV5-1	TRBJ2-1
CASSRRLAGVSTDTQYF	TGTGCCAGCAGCCGGCGTCTAGCGGGGGTAAGCACAGATACGCAGTATTTT	TRBD2	few	TRBV11-3	TRBJ2-3
CASSQGTGEAFF	TGTGCCAGCAGCCAAGGGACAGGCGAAGCTTTCTTT	TRBD1	medium-sized	TRBV16	TRBJ1-1
CASRPGGVGDNEQFF	TGCGCCAGCAGACCCGGAGGCGTAGGGGACAATGAGCAGTTCTTC	.	few	TRBV5-1	TRBJ2-1
CASSPGGYEQYF	TGTGCCAGCAGCCCCGGGGGCTACGAGCAGTACTTC	.	few	TRBV6-8	TRBJ2-7
CASSLSTRGGNTEAFF	TGCGCCAGCAGCTTGAGTACCAGGGGAGGGAACACTGAAGCTTTCTTT	.	.	TRBV5-1	TRBJ1-1
CASSFGTSGGELFF	TGCGCCAGCAGCTTCGGGACTTCTGGCGGGGAGCTGTTTTTT	.	.	TRBV5-1	TRBJ2-2
CASSLWGSGGYEQYF	TGTGCCAGCAGCTTATGGGGTAGCGGGGGGTACGAGCAGTACTTC	TRBD2	.	TRBV11-3	TRBJ2-7
CASSAGGGPSYGYTF	TGTGCCAGCAGCGCCGGAGGAGGGCCTTCTTATGGCTACACCTTC	.	medium-sized	TRBV9	TRBJ1-2
CASSQDATGGGTDTQYF	TGCGCCAGCAGCCAAGATGCGACAGGGGGAGGCACAGATACGCAGTATTTT	TRBD1	.	TRBV23-1	TRBJ2-3
CASTTFSPYEQYF	TGTGCCAGCACTACTTTTTCCCCCTACGAGCAGTACTTC	.	few	TRBV9	TRBJ2-7
CASSQDLGAGNTIYF	TGTGCCAGCAGCCAAGATCTGGGAGCTGGAAACACCATATATTTT	.	.	TRBV7-7	TRBJ1-3
CAWSVKRGRDDTQYF	TGTGCCTGGAGTGTTAAGCGGGGACGAGATGATACGCAGTATTTT	TRBD2	few	TRBV30	TRBJ2-3
CASSLGTAGLVYEQYF	TGTGCCAGCAGCTTGGGGACAGCGGGACTAGTCTACGAGCAGTACTTC	.	.	TRBV7-5	TRBJ2-7
CASSKKTVGSSGNTIYF	TGTGCCAGCAGTAAAAAGACAGTGGGAAGCTCTGGAAACACCATATATTTT	.	.	TRBV6-8	TRBJ1-3
CATTAIQGGPGNTIYF	TGTGCCACGACGGCCATACAGGGAGGCCCTGGAAACACCATATATTTT	.	.	TRBV6-8	TRBJ1-3
CASRPAGYYGYTF	TGTGCCAGCAGGCCTGCAGGGTACTATGGCTACACCTTC	.	.	TRBV6-8	TRBJ1-2
CSVQGLEGYEQYF	TGCAGCGTCCAGGGACTAGAGGGCTACGAGCAGTACTTC	TRBD2	.	TRBV29-1	TRBJ2-7
CASSYSNNEQFF	TGTGCCAGCAGTTACTCGAACAATGAGCAGTTCTTC	.	few	TRBV6-8	TRBJ2-1
CASSNRGRSSYNSPLHF	TGTGCCAGTAGTAACCGCGGACGGAGCTCCTATAATTCACCCCTCCACTTT	.	.	TRBV19	TRBJ1-6
CASSLGVPLGEKLFF	TGTGCCAGCAGCTTGGGTGTGCCACTTGGGGAAAAACTGTTTTTT	.	medium-sized	TRBV11-3	TRBJ1-4
CASSGNLNTEAFF	TGTGCCAGCAGCGGTAATTTGAACACTGAAGCTTTCTTT	.	.	TRBV9	TRBJ1-1
CASSENGERSAEQYF	TGTGCCAGCAGCGAAAACGGGGAGAGATCCGCCGAGCAGTACTTC	.	.	TRBV11-3	TRBJ2-7